What follows describes a single T cell receptor beta chain. What this receptor recognizes is not known. Base qualities are not recorded, but no much larger clone differs from it by a single base. Spanning cysteine to phenylalanine, the CDR3 consists of 13 amino acids. The read is trimmed to its CDR3 DNA, 39 bases read in frame from base 1. CDR1 and CDR2 (SNHLY, FYNNEI) derive from the germline V gene. V loses 10 bases of germline sequence and J loses 12 bases, and the interval between the two ends is 19 bases. The donors were about 40 Caucasian individuals from Russia, aged roughly 6 to 100 years, who were systemically healthy. Each donor gave roughly 11 milliliters of peripheral blood, drawn into EDTA-treated Vacutainer tubes. PBMCs were isolated by Ficoll-Paque density-gradient centrifugation, with at least 6 million obtained per sample. Trizol reagent was used to extract total RNA from PBMCs, with at least 6 micrograms per sample. For every donor, an aliquot of PBMCs went through flow cytometry to measure the percentages of naive CD45RAhigh/CD27high T cells.

This sample was taken from a study of blood T cells in healthy people across ages (dated by TCRdb to 2015 to 2017). Study-level background: In model experiments, template switching captured about one uniquely barcoded TCR beta cDNA molecule for every two T cells. To track age-related changes in TCR beta repertoire diversity, the study relied on deep sequencing normalized with unique cDNA molecular identifiers. Four age groups were formed from the donors: young (average about 16 years), middle-aged (around 41), aged (around 68) and long-lived (around 80). To avoid experimental bias, donors of different ages were spread randomly across the sequencing lanes. Using the same blood draw, the study looked at two additional independent replicas of 1 million unique cDNA reads for two donors, one aged 18 to 30 and the other aged 80 or older.

General study outcomes and caveats: The CMV infection status of donors was not known, potentially confounding age-related changes in expanded clonotypes. Compared with the aged group, the long-lived group had more naive CD4+ T cells, fewer expanded clones and increased TCR diversity, suggesting age selection. Since profiling was done on bulk unsorted PBMCs, naive and antigen-experienced compartments could not be conclusively compared. Observed TCR beta diversity per million T cells fell roughly linearly with age, and a significant reduction was already apparent by age around 36. Total diversity estimates from one million sequenced T cells were considered lower bounds and underestimates. There was a strong correlation between observed TCR beta diversity and the percentage of naive T cells measured by flow cytometry.

The protocol used for the library was 5' RACE. Sequenced using an Illumina HiSeq 2500. A second PCR of about 7 to 12 cycles was run with a J-beta primer mix and a sample-barcoded 5' primer. A template-switch 5' adaptor carrying 12 random nucleotides introduced a unique molecular identifier onto each TCR beta cDNA molecule. At least 3 million CDR3-containing paired-end reads were obtained from each sample. The Mint cDNA synthesis kit, primed by a TRBC-specific oligonucleotide, was used to synthesize first-strand cDNA from all RNA. All cDNA was treated with uracil-DNA glycosylase and then went through a first 18-cycle PCR with the universal primers M1SS and BC2_uni_R. The original pipeline was this. For normalization, 1 million high-quality reads were randomly selected from each sample, with every read carrying a distinct molecular identifier. Instead of being binned into consensus sequences, reads that shared molecular identifiers were thrown out. CDR3 identification, clonotype clustering and error correction used MiTCR with a Q25 quality threshold and the strictest error-elimination algorithm. A nonparametric unseen species model with Euler transformation was used to estimate lower-bound total TCR beta diversity. The public reads were reanalyzed by TCRdb: fastp trimming at Q25, MiXCR alignment, in-frame beta chains only. Every entry covers one CDR3 protein and lists the most common genes and DNA from its rows. For this entry, the V and J calls and clone size follow TCRdb and not the study's own pipeline. The sample contains about 900,000 distinct CDR3 sequences, about 59% of them found a single time. The ten largest clones add up to roughly 25% of the sample.

Sequences were obtained from blood. The TCR originated in a man under 40 in good health. In this chain, TRBV2 is recombined with TRBJ1-6; matching of 6 bases hints at TRBD1 as the D gene. CDR3 reads: CATRGTPGEPLHF. The nucleotides read TGTGCCACCCGCGGGACACCGGGGGAACCCCTCCACTTT.